This is a list of T cell receptor beta chains from one sample in a study of patients and donors after allogeneic stem cell transplantation. Each CDR3 protein is one row after TCRdb ran MiXCR on the RT-PCR reads. The sample carries hundreds of thousands of distinct CDR3 sequences, 16% recorded once. The sequenced sample was blood, either unsorted or a sorted T cell fraction (not recorded which). The receptor source for this set is a human donor who was either an allogeneic HSCT recipient or a stem cell or donor lymphocyte infusion donor (not recorded which). It is not recorded whose cells these are; they may come from a transplant donor. Each CDR3 is given with its conserved first and last residue. D genes are given only for firm matches. Size values are once, few and many counts, or a class for expanded clones, and some rows have none.

j_gene: TRBJ1-5; abundance: many; v_gene: TRBV6-1; d_gene: .; CDR3aa: CASSRDTNQPQHF; CDR3nt: TGTGCCAGCAGTCGGGATACCAATCAGCCCCAGCATTTT
j_gene: TRBJ2-1; abundance: few; v_gene: TRBV2; d_gene: .; CDR3aa: CASRQGTTVNEQFF; CDR3nt: TGTGCCAGCAGACAGGGTACCACTGTCAATGAGCAGTTCTTC
j_gene: TRBJ2-2; abundance: .; v_gene: TRBV12-3/TRBV12-4; d_gene: .; CDR3aa: CASSLGSDTGELFF; CDR3nt: TGTGCCAGCAGTTTAGGCAGCGACACCGGGGAGCTGTTTTTT
j_gene: TRBJ1-3; abundance: .; v_gene: TRBV9; d_gene: .; CDR3aa: CASSVDVFSGNTIYF; CDR3nt: TGTGCCAGCAGCGTAGACGTCTTCTCTGGAAACACCATATATTTT
j_gene: TRBJ1-3; abundance: few; v_gene: TRBV4-3; d_gene: .; CDR3aa: CASSQQGAGNTIYF; CDR3nt: TGCGCCAGCAGCCAGCAGGGAGCTGGAAACACCATATATTTT
j_gene: TRBJ2-7; abundance: few; v_gene: TRBV10-3; d_gene: TRBD2; CDR3aa: CATGTSGYEQYF; CDR3nt: TGTGCGACCGGGACTAGCGGCTACGAGCAGTACTTC
j_gene: TRBJ2-3; abundance: many; v_gene: TRBV14; d_gene: .; CDR3aa: CASSYGTQGADTQYF; CDR3nt: TGTGCCAGCAGCTACGGGACCCAAGGCGCAGATACGCAGTATTTT
j_gene: TRBJ1-1; abundance: few; v_gene: TRBV20-1; d_gene: .; CDR3aa: CSARGGWNTEAFF; CDR3nt: TGCAGTGCTAGGGGGGGTTGGAACACTGAAGCTTTCTTT
j_gene: TRBJ1-1; abundance: .; v_gene: TRBV24-1; d_gene: .; CDR3aa: CATSGNYGEAFF; CDR3nt: TGTGCCACCTCTGGGAATTACGGTGAAGCTTTCTTT
j_gene: TRBJ1-2; abundance: many; v_gene: TRBV29-1; d_gene: .; CDR3aa: CSVDRAGYTF; CDR3nt: TGCAGCGTTGATCGGGCTGGCTACACCTTC
j_gene: TRBJ2-1; abundance: .; v_gene: TRBV2; d_gene: .; CDR3aa: CATSEQGGYNEQFF; CDR3nt: TGTGCCACCTCCGAACAGGGGGGGTACAATGAGCAGTTCTTC
j_gene: TRBJ2-5; abundance: few; v_gene: TRBV11-2; d_gene: .; CDR3aa: CASSLGSMQETQYF; CDR3nt: TGTGCCAGCAGCTTAGGGTCCATGCAAGAGACCCAGTACTTC
j_gene: TRBJ1-5; abundance: few; v_gene: TRBV24-1; d_gene: .; CDR3aa: CATSDGSYSNQPQHF; CDR3nt: TGTGCCACCAGTGACGGAAGTTATAGCAATCAGCCCCAGCATTTT
j_gene: TRBJ2-5; abundance: .; v_gene: TRBV15; d_gene: TRBD2; CDR3aa: CATSRGHSGASQETQYF; CDR3nt: TGTGCCACCAGCAGAGGGCATAGCGGGGCTTCACAAGAGACCCAGTACTTC
j_gene: TRBJ2-7; abundance: many; v_gene: TRBV2; d_gene: .; CDR3aa: CASKMGVPYEQYF; CDR3nt: TGTGCCAGCAAGATGGGTGTGCCCTACGAGCAGTACTTC
j_gene: TRBJ2-5; abundance: few; v_gene: TRBV15; d_gene: TRBD1; CDR3aa: CATSRERDRPGETQYF; CDR3nt: TGTGCCACCAGCAGAGAGAGGGACAGGCCAGGGGAGACCCAGTACTTC
j_gene: TRBJ2-7; abundance: few; v_gene: TRBV29-1; d_gene: .; CDR3aa: CSVERLGQNYEQYF; CDR3nt: TGCAGCGTTGAAAGATTGGGTCAAAACTACGAGCAGTACTTC
j_gene: TRBJ2-7; abundance: .; v_gene: TRBV20-1; d_gene: TRBD2; CDR3aa: CSASSASGVTYEQYF; CDR3nt: TGCAGTGCTAGTTCCGCTAGCGGGGTGACCTACGAGCAGTACTTC
j_gene: TRBJ2-7; abundance: few; v_gene: TRBV6-5; d_gene: .; CDR3aa: CASSYSTRWTASYEQYF; CDR3nt: TGTGCCAGCAGTTACTCGACCCGCTGGACGGCGTCCTACGAGCAGTACTTC
j_gene: TRBJ1-1; abundance: many; v_gene: TRBV12-3/TRBV12-4; d_gene: .; CDR3aa: CASSGRTANTEAFF; CDR3nt: TGTGCCAGCAGTGGACGGACAGCGAACACTGAAGCTTTCTTT
j_gene: TRBJ2-1; abundance: .; v_gene: TRBV28; d_gene: TRBD2; CDR3aa: CASSGGSRGDLEQFF; CDR3nt: TGTGCCAGCAGTGGGGGGTCGCGGGGGGATCTTGAGCAGTTCTTC
j_gene: TRBJ1-3; abundance: few; v_gene: TRBV29-1; d_gene: .; CDR3aa: CSAQEDSGNTIYF; CDR3nt: TGCAGCGCCCAGGAAGACTCTGGAAACACCATATATTTT
j_gene: TRBJ2-7; abundance: .; v_gene: TRBV20-1; d_gene: TRBD2; CDR3aa: CSARSEGLAIYEQYF; CDR3nt: TGCAGTGCTAGATCTGAGGGACTAGCGATCTACGAGCAGTACTTC
j_gene: TRBJ1-5; abundance: few; v_gene: TRBV20-1; d_gene: .; CDR3aa: CSASAGGGAQHF; CDR3nt: TGCAGTGCTAGTGCCGGGGGAGGAGCCCAGCATTTT
j_gene: TRBJ2-2; abundance: .; v_gene: TRBV7-2; d_gene: .; CDR3aa: CASSSYRRTGELFF; CDR3nt: TGTGCCAGCAGCTCCTATCGGAGGACCGGGGAGCTGTTTTTT
j_gene: TRBJ1-5; abundance: few; v_gene: TRBV24-1; d_gene: .; CDR3aa: CATSGPSGSQHF; CDR3nt: TGTGCCACCAGTGGCCCGTCCGGGTCCCAGCATTTT
j_gene: TRBJ2-3; abundance: few; v_gene: TRBV12-3/TRBV12-4; d_gene: TRBD1; CDR3aa: CASTLGTGTDTQYF; CDR3nt: TGTGCCAGCACCTTGGGGACAGGGACAGATACGCAGTATTTT
j_gene: TRBJ1-1; abundance: few; v_gene: TRBV3-1; d_gene: .; CDR3aa: CASSEAGSWTEAFF; CDR3nt: TGTGCCAGCAGCGAAGCAGGGAGTTGGACTGAAGCTTTCTTT
j_gene: TRBJ2-5; abundance: few; v_gene: TRBV7-3; d_gene: .; CDR3aa: CASSFGRQETQYF; CDR3nt: TGTGCCAGCAGCTTCGGGAGACAAGAGACCCAGTACTTC
j_gene: TRBJ2-2; abundance: few; v_gene: TRBV20-1; d_gene: TRBD2; CDR3aa: CSAKTSASNTGELFF; CDR3nt: TGCAGTGCTAAAACTAGCGCTTCGAACACCGGGGAGCTGTTTTTT
j_gene: TRBJ1-6; abundance: few; v_gene: TRBV3-1; d_gene: .; CDR3aa: CASSQDWSGSYNSPLHF; CDR3nt: TGTGCCAGCAGCCAAGATTGGTCGGGCTCCTATAATTCACCCCTCCACTTT
j_gene: TRBJ1-5; abundance: .; v_gene: TRBV24-1; d_gene: .; CDR3aa: CATSDTGNERHF; CDR3nt: TGTGCCACCAGTGACACCGGGAATGAGAGGCATTTT
j_gene: TRBJ1-1; abundance: .; v_gene: TRBV19; d_gene: .; CDR3aa: CASSPHQGTEAFF; CDR3nt: TGTGCCAGTAGTCCCCACCAAGGCACTGAAGCTTTCTTT
j_gene: TRBJ2-1; abundance: many; v_gene: TRBV12-3/TRBV12-4; d_gene: TRBD1; CDR3aa: CASSSQGAPYNEQFF; CDR3nt: TGTGCCAGCAGTTCACAGGGGGCACCCTACAATGAGCAGTTCTTC
j_gene: TRBJ1-4; abundance: .; v_gene: TRBV11-1; d_gene: .; CDR3aa: CASSLGARQNEKLFF; CDR3nt: TGTGCCAGCAGCCTTGGAGCGCGGCAGAATGAAAAACTGTTTTTT
j_gene: TRBJ2-3; abundance: few; v_gene: TRBV6-2/TRBV6-3; d_gene: TRBD2; CDR3aa: CASSQGLAPDTQYF; CDR3nt: TGTGCCAGCAGCCAGGGACTAGCGCCAGATACGCAGTATTTT
j_gene: TRBJ2-7; abundance: .; v_gene: TRBV3-1; d_gene: TRBD2; CDR3aa: CASSPAGASYEQYF; CDR3nt: TGTGCCAGCAGCCCAGCGGGGGCCTCCTACGAGCAGTACTTC
j_gene: TRBJ2-7; abundance: .; v_gene: TRBV29-1; d_gene: TRBD2; CDR3aa: CSVEITSGSYEQYF; CDR3nt: TGCAGCGTGGAGATAACTAGCGGGAGCTACGAGCAGTACTTC
j_gene: TRBJ2-7; abundance: .; v_gene: TRBV4-3; d_gene: .; CDR3aa: CASSQVRGGYEQYF; CDR3nt: TGCGCCAGCAGCCAAGTAAGAGGGGGCTACGAGCAGTACTTC
j_gene: TRBJ1-5; abundance: .; v_gene: TRBV19; d_gene: TRBD1; CDR3aa: CASRYPRGESNQPQHF; CDR3nt: TGTGCCAGTAGATATCCCAGGGGGGAAAGCAATCAGCCCCAGCATTTT
j_gene: TRBJ2-1; abundance: few; v_gene: TRBV5-1; d_gene: TRBD1; CDR3aa: CASRATGGIVDEQFF; CDR3nt: TGCGCCAGCAGAGCGACAGGGGGAATTGTGGATGAGCAGTTCTTC
j_gene: TRBJ2-2; abundance: few; v_gene: TRBV3-1; d_gene: .; CDR3aa: CASSQDRGTNTGELFF; CDR3nt: TGTGCCAGCAGCCAAGACCGGGGGACGAACACCGGGGAGCTGTTTTTT
j_gene: TRBJ1-2; abundance: .; v_gene: TRBV28; d_gene: .; CDR3aa: CASIDSEARGYTF; CDR3nt: TGTGCCAGCATCGACTCGGAGGCGCGGGGCTACACCTTC
j_gene: TRBJ2-3; abundance: .; v_gene: TRBV4-1; d_gene: TRBD2; CDR3aa: CASSSATSGASTDTQYF; CDR3nt: TGCGCCAGCAGCTCAGCGACTAGCGGGGCTAGCACAGATACGCAGTATTTT
j_gene: TRBJ2-3; abundance: .; v_gene: TRBV24-1; d_gene: TRBD2; CDR3aa: CATSDLGGRSTDTQYF; CDR3nt: TGTGCCACCAGTGATTTAGGCGGGAGGTCGACAGATACGCAGTATTTT
j_gene: TRBJ2-2; abundance: many; v_gene: TRBV9; d_gene: TRBD2; CDR3aa: CASSVGGGRATGELFF; CDR3nt: TGTGCCAGCAGCGTAGGCGGAGGGAGGGCCACCGGGGAGCTGTTTTTT
j_gene: TRBJ2-5; abundance: .; v_gene: TRBV7-9; d_gene: .; CDR3aa: CASSIGRIQETQYF; CDR3nt: TGTGCCAGCAGCATCGGACGGATCCAAGAGACCCAGTACTTC
j_gene: TRBJ2-7; abundance: .; v_gene: TRBV21-1; d_gene: .; CDR3aa: CASRVGGQLPYEQYF; CDR3nt: TGTGCCAGCAGGGTGGGGGGACAGCTCCCCTACGAGCAGTACTTC
j_gene: TRBJ2-1; abundance: few; v_gene: TRBV19; d_gene: .; CDR3aa: CASSIPDSYNEQFF; CDR3nt: TGTGCCAGTAGTATTCCGGACAGTTACAATGAGCAGTTCTTC
j_gene: TRBJ1-5; abundance: few; v_gene: TRBV5-1; d_gene: TRBD1; CDR3aa: CASSSSGGPNQPQHF; CDR3nt: TGCGCCAGCAGCTCATCAGGGGGCCCCAATCAGCCCCAGCATTTT
j_gene: TRBJ1-2; abundance: many; v_gene: TRBV12-3/TRBV12-4; d_gene: TRBD1; CDR3aa: CASSDIGQGFGYTF; CDR3nt: TGTGCCAGCAGTGATATCGGACAGGGGTTTGGCTACACCTTC
j_gene: TRBJ1-2; abundance: few; v_gene: TRBV25-1; d_gene: .; CDR3aa: CASSEWWGNYGYTF; CDR3nt: TGTGCCAGCAGTGAATGGTGGGGGAACTATGGCTACACCTTC
j_gene: TRBJ2-2; abundance: .; v_gene: TRBV15; d_gene: .; CDR3aa: CATSRGPGGAGTDGELFF; CDR3nt: TGTGCCACCAGCAGAGGCCCTGGGGGGGCGGGCACTGACGGGGAGCTGTTTTTT
j_gene: TRBJ2-1; abundance: .; v_gene: TRBV6-1; d_gene: .; CDR3aa: CASSANSRSSYNEQFF; CDR3nt: TGTGCCAGCAGTGCCAATAGCAGGAGCTCCTACAATGAGCAGTTCTTC
j_gene: TRBJ2-7; abundance: few; v_gene: TRBV13; d_gene: TRBD2; CDR3aa: CASSLGLSTSGRIYEQYF; CDR3nt: TGTGCCAGCAGCTTAGGCCTCTCGACTAGCGGGAGGATCTACGAGCAGTACTTC